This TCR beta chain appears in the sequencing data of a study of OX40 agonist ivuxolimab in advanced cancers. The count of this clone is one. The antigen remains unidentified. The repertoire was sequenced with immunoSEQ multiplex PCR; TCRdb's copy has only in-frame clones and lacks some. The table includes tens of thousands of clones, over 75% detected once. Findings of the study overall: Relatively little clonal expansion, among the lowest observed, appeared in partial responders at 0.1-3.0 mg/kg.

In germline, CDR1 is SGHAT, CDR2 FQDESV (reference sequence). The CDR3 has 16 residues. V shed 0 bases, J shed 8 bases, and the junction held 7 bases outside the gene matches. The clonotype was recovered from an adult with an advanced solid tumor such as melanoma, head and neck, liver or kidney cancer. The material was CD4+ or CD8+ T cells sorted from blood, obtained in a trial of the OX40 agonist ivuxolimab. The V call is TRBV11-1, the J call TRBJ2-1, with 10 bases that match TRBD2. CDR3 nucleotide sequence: TGTGCCAGCAGCTTAGCGTCACTAGCGGGGATCGATGAGCAGTTCTTC. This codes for CASSLASLAGIDEQFF.